This entry features one T cell receptor (beta chain) sequence. Its antigen is as yet unknown. This specimen comes from a study of cytomegalovirus exposure and HLA in healthy donors. Study-level background: Approximately 80 million unique TCRs from HLA-typed donors were held in an early data release. General study findings and limits: The classifier, whose performance was assessed in both the original and validation cohorts, reportedly diagnosed cytomegalovirus status with high specificity and sensitivity. TCR sequences were mostly rare, though some public TCRs occurred in many donors. An analysis was carried out at a later point. It showed that HLA-associated TCR beta chains were more clonally expanded than equally common non-associated chains.

The CDR3 consists of 14 residues. The J segment lost 0 bases and the V segment lost 4 bases, leaving 2 bases of the junction unmatched. Germline CDR1 and CDR2: SQVTM and ANQGSEA. A multiplex PCR was run with 60 Vbeta primers and 13 Jbeta primers. Using immunoSEQ multiplex PCR, the repertoire was profiled, and TCRdb retains in-frame clones only, with some absent. The sample carries over 150,000 clones, around nine tenths recorded once. The sequenced sample consisted of PBMCs. The V gene is TRBV29-1, the J gene TRBJ2-1; 8 nucleotides agree with TRBD1. The receptor was isolated from a woman in her twenties or thirties in good health and CMV-seronegative. The CDR3 nucleotides are TGCAGCGTTGTGGGACAGGACTCCTACAATGAGCAGTTCTTC. Amino acids: CSVVGQDSYNEQFF.